The following is a T cell receptor (beta chain) sequence with its context. What it binds is not known. A junction boundary mismatches the germline segment, possibly from a read error. The data were obtained in a study of T cells after posttransplantation cyclophosphamide. In germline, CDR1 is MNHNS, CDR2 SASEGT. This CDR3 comprises 14 residues. Sequenced by immunoSEQ multiplex PCR; TCRdb stores in-frame clones only, minus some. The sample lists tens of thousands of clones, none appearing once, the ten largest making up 2% to 3%. Study observations and caveats: Skin or GI-infiltrating T cells shared few TRB sequences with blood. Later blood repertoires were often dominated by clones from the donor CD8+ memory compartment.

The sequence derives from a man aged 35 to 55 in good health, CMV-negative, and a related stem cell transplant donor. The rearrangement uses TRBV6-1 and TRBJ2-7; D is possibly TRBD1 (5 bases). The source material was PBMCs. The CDR3 loop reads CASTLGALTYERYF. DNA for the CDR3: TGTGCCAGCACCCTAGGGGCCCTTACCTACGAGCGGTACTTC.